This TCR beta chain was identified in a study of T cell clusters in autoimmune cytopenias. TRB was amplified from about 270 ng of peripheral blood genomic DNA per sample. TRB was amplified by touch-down multiplex PCR, primer pools A and B combined. Following a re-call of the multiplex PCR reads, TCRdb has one entry per CDR3 protein and lacks DNA. This table holds around 5,000 distinct CDR3 sequences. Germline V lookup: CDR1 SQVTM, CDR2 ANQGSEA. This CDR3 contains 15 residues. The data also belong to a second study, concerning T cell repertoires in aging, cancer and after chemotherapy.

The sequenced material came from peripheral blood. The sequence came from a human donor in good health. The V gene is TRBV29-1, the J gene TRBJ2-1. This chain's CDR3 is CSVCSLGKSTNEQFF.